The rows below give T cell receptor beta chains drawn from one sample of a study of blood T cell repertoires in COVID-19. TCRdb keeps only in-frame clones here, not all; method: immunoSEQ multiplex PCR. The sample yields approximately 200,000 clones, over 70% seen once. Sequencing used PBMCs or T cells enriched from blood (not recorded which). The receptors derive from a woman in her twenties or thirties who had been exposed to COVID-19. CDR3s include the opening cysteine and the closing phenylalanine or tryptophan. The D gene is left open where the match is weak. Expanded clones get a size class; other rows say once, few or many, or leave the size out.

j_call,clone_size,v_call,d_call,cdr3_nt,cdr3_aa
TRBJ1-1,-,TRBV5-1,-,TGCGCCAGCAGCTTTGGAGAGGGTTACACTGAAGCTTTCTTT,CASSFGEGYTEAFF
TRBJ2-5,few,TRBV10-1,-,TGCGCCAGCAGTGAGTCTCAGGCCCCACAAGAGACCCAGTACTTC,CASSESQAPQETQYF
TRBJ2-7,few,TRBV9,TRBD1,TGTGCCAGCAGCCCCCGGGACAGGGGATGGTACGAGCAGTACTTC,CASSPRDRGWYEQYF
TRBJ1-1,once,TRBV15,TRBD1,TGTGCCACCAGCAGATTACAGGGGGAAACTGAAGCTTTCTTT,CATSRLQGETEAFF
TRBJ1-1,-,TRBV6-1,-,TGTGCCAGCAGTGACGACAGACTGATGAACACTGAAGCTTTCTTT,CASSDDRLMNTEAFF
TRBJ1-3,-,TRBV7-3,-,TGTGCCAGCAGCCTCAGGGCTGGAAACACCATATATTTT,CASSLRAGNTIYF
TRBJ2-1,-,TRBV7-9,-,TGTGCCAGCAGCCCCCGGACTACCCCCTACAATGAGCAGTTCTTC,CASSPRTTPYNEQFF
TRBJ1-1,-,TRBV6-5,-,TGTGCCAGCATTAGTTTGAACACTGAAGCTTTCTTT,CASISLNTEAFF
TRBJ2-2,once,TRBV4-2,TRBD2,TGTGCCAGCAGCCAAAGAGATGCGGCGGGAGCGAACACCGGGGAGCTGTTTTTT,CASSQRDAAGANTGELFF
TRBJ1-4,-,TRBV6-5,-,TGTGCCAGCAATGCAGGGTGGACTAATGAAAAACTGTTTTTT,CASNAGWTNEKLFF
TRBJ1-2,-,TRBV5-1,-,TGCGCCAGCAGCCCTACAGGGACAACCGTCTATGGCTACACCTTC,CASSPTGTTVYGYTF
TRBJ1-1,-,TRBV5-1,-,TGCGCCAGCAGCTTGTCCAGTTTCCCCGAAGCTTTCTTT,CASSLSSFPEAFF
TRBJ2-7,-,TRBV19,TRBD2,TGTGCCAGTACCCCTAGCGGGAGGGGCGAGCAGTACTTC,CASTPSGRGEQYF
TRBJ2-1,-,TRBV28,TRBD2,TGTGCCAGCAGTTCGCGGTGGACTAGCGTATACAATGAGCAGTTCTTC,CASSSRWTSVYNEQFF
TRBJ2-7,-,TRBV4-1,TRBD2,TGCGCCAGCAGCCAAGATCCCTCCCAAGCGGGAGAGGGAATGGGGCAGTACTTC,CASSQDPSQAGEGMGQYF
TRBJ1-3,-,TRBV7-9,-,TGTGCCAGCAGCCGGGACTCCTCTGGAAACACCATATATTTT,CASSRDSSGNTIYF
TRBJ2-2,-,TRBV10-3,-,TGTGCCATCAGTGAAAGGGGGGGCCTGGTCGGGGAGCTGTTTTTT,CAISERGGLVGELFF
TRBJ2-5,once,TRBV5-6,-,TGTGCCAGCAGCCACGGGACCCGGACAGTCCAAGAGACCCAGTACTTC,CASSHGTRTVQETQYF
TRBJ1-6,-,TRBV5-6,TRBD1,TGTGCCAGCAGCTTGGCAGGGGGCGGATATAATTCACCCCTCCACTTT,CASSLAGGGYNSPLHF
TRBJ2-3,-,TRBV28,TRBD1,TGTGCCAGCAGTGCCAGGGGGTTTACGCAGTATTTT,CASSARGFTQYF
TRBJ1-6,-,TRBV2,-,TGTGCCAGCATCACGGACAGTCGCAATTTTAATAATTCACCCCTCCACTTT,CASITDSRNFNNSPLHF
TRBJ2-3,-,TRBV11-2,-,TGTGCCAGCAGCCCTACTGTCTGGCTAGCTCAGTTCGCAGATACGCAGTATTTT,CASSPTVWLAQFADTQYF
TRBJ1-2,-,TRBV19,-,TGTGCCACCCTCGGAGGGACCCCCAACTATGGCTACACCTTC,CATLGGTPNYGYTF
TRBJ1-2,once,TRBV2,-,TGTGCCAGCAGCGACACTTCTAACTATGGCTACACCTTC,CASSDTSNYGYTF
TRBJ2-7,-,TRBV30,TRBD2,TGTGCCTGGGGCGGGACTAGCGGGAGGACCTCCTACGAGCAGTACTTC,CAWGGTSGRTSYEQYF
TRBJ2-3,once,TRBV27,TRBD1,TGTGCCAGCCGGGACAGGGGGTTCCCTAGCACAGATACGCAGTATTTT,CASRDRGFPSTDTQYF
TRBJ1-1,-,TRBV9,TRBD1,TGTGCCAGCAGCGTAGTTCCAGGGGGGCAGTCTGAAGCTTTCTTT,CASSVVPGGQSEAFF
TRBJ2-2,-,TRBV4-2,TRBD2,TGTGCCAGCAGCCAGGGACTAGCGGGAGTTCCTGGGGAGCTGTTTTTT,CASSQGLAGVPGELFF